Listed here are 20 T cell receptor beta chains from one sample, sequenced in a study of blood T cell repertoires in COVID-19 (TCRdb year 2020). The library was generated by the immunoSEQ multiplex PCR assay. What TCRdb holds here is the immuneACCESS table cut down to in-frame rearrangements. Part of the clones is not present; checked against another copy, under half of the missing clones reflect an unresolved V gene, and the others are unexplained. Across this sample there are over 70,000 clones, with more than 75% seen only once. The top ten hold around 7% of the sample. The specimen sequenced was peripheral blood. All receptors come from an older man with acute or convalescent COVID-19.

The CDR3: CASSQDRASLTYEQYF. As DNA, the CDR3 is TGTGCCAGCAGCCAAGATCGGGCTAGCCTCACCTACGAGCAGTACTTC. The V call is TRBV4-2, the J call TRBJ2-7, with D possibly matching TRBD2 (5 bases). The CDR3 runs 16 residues. V was trimmed by 0 bases and J by 2 bases, leaving 14 bases between them. Germline CDR1 is LGHNA and CDR2 is YNFKEQ.

This clone occurred a few times. V usage is TRBV15 and J usage is TRBJ1-4; TRBD1 agrees at 10 bases. The CDR3 extends over 15 amino acids. J lost 8 bases, V lost 4 bases, and 7 bases had no gene match. Germline CDR1 LNHNV, CDR2 YYDKDF (reference sequence). The CDR3 loop is CATSTKTGGPEKLFF. CDR3 in DNA: TGTGCCACCAGCACCAAGACAGGGGGCCCAGAAAAACTGTTTTTT.

The rearrangement uses TRBV28 and TRBJ1-2; 7 bases are shared with TRBD1. V lost 7 bases, J lost 7 bases, and 12 bases stayed unmatched. The CDR3 has 14 residues. The germline CDR1 and CDR2 sequences are MDHEN and SYDVKM. Here the CDR3 reads CASTSQGGRGGYTF. CDR3 nucleotide sequence: TGTGCCAGCACTTCTCAGGGGGGAAGGGGTGGCTACACCTTC.

This clone was counted once. V usage is TRBV6-5 and J usage is TRBJ2-7, with 7 positions matching TRBD1. Germline V gene data show CDR1 as MNHEY and CDR2 as SVGAGI. With 6 bases clipped from V and 6 bases from J, the junction kept 5 bases outside the gene matches. The CDR3 has 12 amino acids. The CDR3 spells CASSRQGSEQYF. DNA of the CDR3: TGTGCCAGCAGCCGACAGGGAAGCGAGCAGTACTTC.

The chain joins TRBV6-4 to TRBJ2-5, with 10 bases matching TRBD2. CDR3 length: 15 amino acids. V lost 3 bases, J lost 2 bases, and 3 bases stayed unmatched. Per the germline V gene, CDR1 is MRHNA and CDR2 is SNTAGT. The CDR3 sequence: CASSETSGAQETQYF. CDR3 DNA sequence: TGTGCCAGCAGTGAAACTAGCGGGGCTCAAGAGACCCAGTACTTC.

The chain is built from TRBV28 and TRBJ1-1; 7 bases are a match to TRBD1. The CDR3 spans 15 residues. V lost 6 bases, J lost 1 base, and 8 bases stayed unmatched. The germline V gene has CDR1 MDHEN and CDR2 SYDVKM. The CDR3: CASRPQGVGNTEAFF. The CDR3 DNA sequence: TGTGCCAGCAGACCCCAGGGGGTCGGGAACACTGAAGCTTTCTTT. The whole variable domain, filled in from reference TRBV28 and TRBJ1-1, reads DVKVTQSSRYLVKRTGEKVFLECVQDMDHENMFWYRQDPGLGLRLIYFSYDVKMKEKGDIPEGYSVSREKKERFSLILESASTNQTSMYLCASRPQGVGNTEAFFGQGTRLTVV.

CDR3 loop: CASSLVGRAYEQYF. In nucleotides, the CDR3 is TGTGCCAGCAGCTTGGTGGGCAGAGCCTACGAGCAGTACTTC. This chain links TRBV5-8 with TRBJ2-7; no clear D. Per the germline V gene, CDR1 is SGHTS and CDR2 is YDEGEE. CDR3 length: 14 amino acids. Trimming shortened V by 0 bases and J by 2 bases, and 9 bases separated the two germline ends.

About this clone itself: The same CDR3 also results from other DNA sequences found in this sample. The chain has TRBV6-1 and TRBJ1-1; no definite D call. Germline loops: CDR1 MNHNS, CDR2 SASEGT. V was trimmed by 4 bases and J by 0 bases, leaving 15 bases between them. The CDR3 totals 16 residues. The CDR3 spells CASSVTTEDLNTEAFF. DNA of the CDR3: TGTGCCAGCAGTGTAACGACCGAGGACTTGAACACTGAAGCTTTCTTT.

This chain links TRBV24-1 with TRBJ1-3; D is undetermined. CDR1 is KGHDR and CDR2 is SFDVKD in the germline V gene. The ends were cut back, 5 bases at V and 0 bases at J, with 10 bases in the middle. The CDR3 runs 15 residues. The CDR3 spells CATSASGGSGNTIYF. CDR3 nucleotides: TGTGCCACCAGTGCCTCTGGAGGCTCTGGAAACACCATATATTTT.

CDR3: CASSLTSGGLGSPLHF. The CDR3 DNA follows: TGTGCCAGCAGTTTAACGTCGGGGGGCTTAGGTTCACCCCTCCACTTT. The chain links TRBV27 to TRBJ1-6, with D tentatively TRBD1 (6 bases). The germline V and J ends were trimmed by 2 bases and 9 bases, with 17 bases remaining between them. CDR3 size: 16 residues. Per the germline V gene, CDR1 is MNHEY and CDR2 is SMNVEV (reference sequence).

The chain joins TRBV5-1 to TRBJ1-1; D is undetermined. The germline CDR1 and CDR2 sequences are SGHRS and YFSETQ. The CDR3 has 17 amino acids. V dropped 0 bases and J dropped 0 bases, with 15 bases sitting between them. CDR3 DNA sequence: TGCGCCAGCAGCTTGGCCGGGAATTATGGCATGAACACTGAAGCTTTCTTT. Translated, it gives CASSLAGNYGMNTEAFF.

The chain combines TRBV27 with TRBJ2-3, with D perhaps TRBD1 (6 bases). Germline loops: CDR1 MNHEY, CDR2 SMNVEV (reference sequence). This CDR3 has 16 residues. Trimming cost V 4 bases and J 4 bases, with 18 bases left between them. Here the CDR3 reads CASSSITGIVPDTQYF. The CDR3 DNA is TGTGCCAGCAGTTCGATCACAGGGATCGTCCCAGATACGCAGTATTTT.

V usage is TRBV5-1 and J usage is TRBJ2-1, with TRBD2 identical over 12 bases. Germline CDR1 is SGHRS and CDR2 is YFSETQ. CDR3 size: 18 residues. Trimming cost V 4 bases and J 1 base; bases outside gene matches: 9. CDR3 in DNA: TGCGCCAGCAGCCCGGGACTAGCGGGTTCCCGATCCTACAATGAGCAGTTCTTC. It encodes CASSPGLAGSRSYNEQFF.

The chain is built from TRBV27 and TRBJ1-1; 7 bases are a match to TRBD1. The CDR3 has 11 amino acids. Germline CDR1 is MNHEY and CDR2 is SMNVEV (reference sequence). V shed 10 bases, J shed 6 bases, and the junction held 5 bases outside the gene matches. CDR3 residues: CATNRGAEAFF. CDR3 bases: TGTGCCACAAACAGGGGAGCTGAAGCTTTCTTT.

The chain carries TRBV5-1 and TRBJ2-2, with 12 bases that match TRBD2. Germline lookup yields CDR1 SGHRS and CDR2 YFSETQ. The J segment lost 4 bases and the V segment lost 2 bases, leaving 9 bases of the junction unmatched. The CDR3 extends over 18 amino acids. The CDR3 bases are TGCGCCAGCAGCTTCATGCCTAGCGGGAGGGCCGGCACCGGGGAGCTGTTTTTT. Protein product: CASSFMPSGRAGTGELFF.

CDR3 residues: CASSYSVRGEQYV. DNA for the CDR3: TGTGCCAGCAGTTACTCGGTTCGAGGCGAGCAGTACGTC. The chain couples TRBV6-5 to TRBJ2-7; D unresolved. CDR3 length equals 13 residues. Trimming took off 0 bases at V and 6 bases at J, with 9 bases between the two ends. In germline, CDR1 is MNHEY, CDR2 SVGAGI.

V usage is TRBV12-5 and J usage is TRBJ2-7, with D perhaps matching TRBD2 (6 bases). The V end was cut by 0 bases, the J end by 2 bases, with 14 bases between. CDR3 length: 16 residues. CDR1 and CDR2 (germline): LGHNT, FRNRAP. DNA for the CDR3: TGTGCTAGTGGTTTGGTCTCTGCGGGAAGACCCTACGAGCAGTACTTC. As protein: CASGLVSAGRPYEQYF.

The chain employs TRBV15 and TRBJ1-2; the D is unclear. Trimming cost V 0 bases and J 5 bases, with 16 bases left between them. CDR1 is LNHNV and CDR2 is YYDKDF in the germline V gene (reference sequence). This CDR3 spans 16 amino acids. The DNA of the CDR3 is TGTGCCACCAGCAGAGAAATGGGCTCCCTCTTTTATGGCTACACCTTC. Translation: CATSREMGSLFYGYTF. The full variable domain, with the rest looked up from reference TRBV15 and TRBJ1-2, is DAMVIQNPRYQVTQFGKPVTLSCSQTLNHNVMYWYQQKSSQAPKLLFHYYDKDFNNEADTPDNFQSRRPNTSFCFLDIRSPGLGDTAMYLCATSREMGSLFYGYTFGSGTRLTVV.

This sequence joins TRBV29-1 and TRBJ1-1, with a weak D call TRBD1 (5 bases). The CDR3 has 12 amino acids. V was trimmed by 7 bases and J by 5 bases, leaving 14 bases between them. Per germline, CDR1 SQVTM and CDR2 ANQGSEA. CDR3 sequence reads: CSAREGPTEAFF. The CDR3 region has the DNA TGCAGCGCGAGGGAGGGGCCGACTGAAGCTTTCTTT.

Only a few counts were recorded for this clone. The V call is TRBV7-9, the J call TRBJ1-6; perhaps TRBD1 as D (6 bases). Trimming removed 5 bases from V and 7 bases from J, with 12 bases in between. CDR1 and CDR2 from the germline V gene are SEHNR and FQNEAQ (reference sequence). CDR3 size: 14 residues. As DNA, the CDR3 is TGTGCCAGCAGCCCGGGGACAAGCAATTCACCCCTCCACTTT. This encodes CASSPGTSNSPLHF. Full variable domain (rest looked up from reference TRBV7-9 and TRBJ1-6): DTGVSQNPRHKITKRGQNVTFRCDPISEHNRLYWYRQTLGQGPEFLTYFQNEAQLEKSRLLSDRFSAERPKGSFSTLEIQRTEQGDSAMYLCASSPGTSNSPLHFGNGTRLTVT.